These 19 T cell receptor beta chains share one sample of origin, sequenced in a study of long-term antiretroviral therapy in people with HIV. With survey level as its setting, the immunoSEQ assay was v3.0. TCRdb's copy holds only in-frame clones and misses some; the assay was immunoSEQ multiplex PCR. The sample holds roughly 22,000 clones, 65% to 90% seen once. This specimen was unsorted PBMCs, taken 3 years after starting antiretroviral therapy. These receptors were obtained from a man in his fifties or sixties with HIV.

The chain uses TRBV19 and TRBJ1-1; D unclear. Looked up from germline, CDR1 is LNHDA and CDR2 is SQIVND (reference sequence). Trimming left V 9 bases short and J 1 base short, with 9 bases between. The CDR3 has 12 amino acids. CDR3 bases: TGTGCCAGCAAATACGAGAACACTGAAGCTTTCTTT. Its protein product is CASKYENTEAFF. Based on the CDR3 plus reference TRBV19 and TRBJ1-1, the full variable domain is DGGITQSPKYLFRKEGQNVTLSCEQNLNHDAMYWYRQDPGQGLRLIYYSQIVNDFQKGDIAEGYSVSREKKESFPLTVTSAQKNPTAFYLCASKYENTEAFFGQGTRLTVV.

The chain joins TRBV6-5 to TRBJ1-5; D uncertain. This CDR3 is 13 amino acids long. Trimming took 2 bases from V and 5 from J, leaving 7 bases between them. Germline V gene lookup returns CDR1 MNHEY and CDR2 SVGAGI. This CDR3 reads CASSYNKDQPQHF. CDR3 DNA: TGTGCCAGCAGTTACAACAAAGATCAGCCCCAGCATTTT.

V usage is TRBV19 and J usage is TRBJ1-1; no firm D call. The length of the CDR3 is 14 residues. Germline CDR1 is LNHDA and CDR2 is SQIVND (reference sequence). The V end lost 2 bases, the J end lost 5 bases, and 12 bases lay between the germline ends. CDR3 nucleotides: TGTGCCAGTAGTATATCCGACGAGGGAACTGAAGCTTTCTTT. It encodes CASSISDEGTEAFF. Together with reference TRBV19 and TRBJ1-1, the CDR3 gives the full variable domain: DGGITQSPKYLFRKEGQNVTLSCEQNLNHDAMYWYRQDPGQGLRLIYYSQIVNDFQKGDIAEGYSVSREKKESFPLTVTSAQKNPTAFYLCASSISDEGTEAFFGQGTRLTVV.

The gene calls are TRBV7-2 and TRBJ1-4; no clear D. The CDR3 loop spans 12 amino acids. Germline V gene data show CDR1 as SGHTA and CDR2 as FQGNSA. V lost 3 bases to trimming and J lost 4 bases, with 3 bases between them. DNA for the CDR3: TGTGCCAGCAGCTTCTATAATGAAAAACTGTTTTTT. It codes for CASSFYNEKLFF. Based on the CDR3 plus reference TRBV7-2 and TRBJ1-4, the full variable domain is GAGVSQSPSNKVTEKGKDVELRCDPISGHTALYWYRQSLGQGLEFLIYFQGNSAPDKSGLPSDRFSAERTGGSVSTLTIQRTQQEDSAVYLCASSFYNEKLFFGSGTQLSVL.

The genes are TRBV19 and TRBJ1-1; TRBD1 matches at 8 bases. Looked up from germline, CDR1 is LNHDA and CDR2 is SQIVND (reference sequence). V was clipped by 3 bases and J by 3 bases; unmatched bases: 12. This CDR3 has 17 residues. CDR3 nucleotides: TGTGCCAGTAGTATCCCGGGCAGGGGGCATACAGACACTGAAGCTTTCTTT. Protein product: CASSIPGRGHTDTEAFF.

The V gene is TRBV5-1, the J gene TRBJ2-2, with a tentative D call TRBD2 (7 bases). The CDR3 length is 14 residues. Germline V CDR1 and CDR2: SGHRS, YFSETQ. Trimming removed 4 bases from V and 7 bases from J, with 14 bases in between. This CDR3 reads CASSHAGASGELFF. The DNA for the CDR3 is TGCGCCAGCAGCCACGCGGGGGCTAGCGGGGAGCTGTTTTTT.

The chain couples TRBV10-2 to TRBJ1-2; D gene uncertain. The V gene's germline CDR1 is WSHSY and CDR2 SAAADI. V shed 8 bases and J shed 2 bases, with 9 bases lying between them. The CDR3 loop spans 12 amino acids. The CDR3 is CASVSGNYGYTF. The CDR3 region has the DNA TGCGCCAGCGTGTCGGGGAACTATGGCTACACCTTC.

The gene calls are TRBV4-1 and TRBJ2-2; maybe TRBD2 (5 bases). CDR3 length: 14 residues. Trimming took off 0 bases at V and 3 bases at J, with 5 bases between the two ends. Germline CDR1 reads MGHRA; CDR2 reads YSYEKL. In nucleotides, the CDR3 is TGCGCCAGCAGCCAAGAGGGAGACACCGGGGAGCTGTTTTTT. It encodes CASSQEGDTGELFF.

This clone was detected once. The rearrangement joins TRBV4-1 to TRBJ1-3, with D possibly matching TRBD1 (6 bases). The CDR3 loop spans 15 amino acids. Germline V gene lookup returns CDR1 MGHRA and CDR2 YSYEKL. Trimming pared 2 bases from V and 3 bases from J, leaving 11 bases between. Here the CDR3 reads CASSQRGAFGNTIYF. CDR3 bases: TGCGCCAGCAGCCAACGGGGGGCATTTGGAAACACCATATATTTT.

This clone was observed a single time. V is TRBV5-6 and J is TRBJ2-2; D gene uncertain. V was pared by 5 bases and J by 6 bases, with 17 bases between. The CDR3 covers 15 residues. Germline V gene sequence: CDR1 SGHDT, CDR2 YYEEEE. The CDR3 reads CASRSNAKYSGELFF. CDR3 DNA sequence: TGTGCCAGCAGGTCCAATGCGAAATACTCCGGGGAGCTGTTTTTT.

This rearrangement joins TRBV18 to TRBJ1-4; 8 nucleotides match TRBD1. V shed 3 bases, J shed 6 bases, and the junction held 15 bases outside the gene matches. The CDR3 runs 18 residues. In germline, CDR1 is KGHSH, CDR2 LQKENI. This CDR3 reads CASSPGQGIVMTDEKLFF. The CDR3 nucleotides are TGTGCCAGCTCACCCGGACAGGGAATTGTGATGACGGATGAAAAACTGTTTTTT.

This chain uses TRBV7-2 with TRBJ2-7, with 7 bases aligning to TRBD2. Germline assignment: CDR1 SGHTA and CDR2 FQGNSA. The trim removed 0 bases at V and 3 bases at J, leaving 8 bases unmatched. CDR3 length: 16 amino acids. CDR3 DNA: TGTGCCAGCAGCTTAGCGGCTAGCGGTAGTCGCTACGAGCAGTACTTC. Translation: CASSLAASGSRYEQYF.

In its sample, this clone was seen a few times. The rearrangement links TRBV7-9 to TRBJ2-7; D possibly matches TRBD1 or TRBD2 (6 bases each). The germline V gene has CDR1 SEHNR and CDR2 FQNEAQ (reference sequence). The CDR3 consists of 13 residues. V was clipped by 6 bases and J by 9 bases, with 18 bases between them. CDR3 sequence: CASSREGGFVQYF. In nucleotides, the CDR3 is TGTGCCAGCAGTCGCGAGGGGGGATTCGTGCAGTACTTC.

The chain employs TRBV28 and TRBJ2-5, with a weak D call TRBD1 (8 bases). The CDR3 has 13 residues. The V gene's germline CDR1 is MDHEN and CDR2 SYDVKM. The V and J ends lost 3 bases and 10 bases respectively, with 15 bases between them. DNA for the CDR3: TGTGCCAGCAGTTTGCCTACAGGGGGGGACCAGTACTTC. It is translated as CASSLPTGGDQYF.

CDR3 region: CASGLVNSSGPLHGYTF. CDR3 DNA sequence: TGTGCTAGTGGTTTGGTAAATTCGTCCGGCCCCCTCCATGGCTACACCTTC. V is TRBV12-5 and J is TRBJ1-2; the D is unclear. CDR1 is LGHNT, CDR2 FRNRAP, per germline. Trimming left V 0 bases short and J 6 bases short, with 20 bases between. The CDR3 has 17 residues. Drawing the rest from reference TRBV12-5 and TRBJ1-2, the complete variable domain is DARVTQTPRHKVTEMGQEVTMRCQPILGHNTVFWYRQTMMQGLELLAYFRNRAPLDDSGMPKDRFSAEMPDATLATLKIQPSEPRDSAVYFCASGLVNSSGPLHGYTFGSGTRLTVV.

The V gene is TRBV28, the J gene TRBJ2-7; D gene ambiguous. The CDR3 totals 14 residues. Germline values: CDR1 MDHEN, CDR2 SYDVKM. The V end lost 7 bases, the J end lost 3 bases, and 16 bases lay between the germline ends. CDR3 nucleotides: TGTGCCAGCACCTTCGGTGGGAATTACTACGAGCAGTACTTC. Protein: CASTFGGNYYEQYF.

V and J are TRBV4-1 and TRBJ1-4; tentative D call: TRBD1 (5 bases). CDR1 is MGHRA and CDR2 is YSYEKL in the germline V gene. This CDR3 is 12 amino acids long. Trimming shortened V by 1 base and J by 8 bases, and 5 bases separated the two germline ends. This CDR3 reads CASSQGGEKLFF. In DNA form, the CDR3 reads TGCGCCAGCAGCCAAGGGGGGGAAAAACTGTTTTTT.

V gene TRBV9 combines with J gene TRBJ1-1; D is uncertain. The V gene's germline CDR1 is SGDLS and CDR2 YYNGEE. V shed 0 bases and J shed 4 bases, with 10 bases lying between them. The CDR3 totals 14 residues. CDR3 nucleotide sequence: TGTGCCAGCAGCGTAGGGAGGGAGGTCACTGAAGCTTTCTTT. Translation: CASSVGREVTEAFF.

The J gene is TRBJ2-7, the V gene TRBV5-6; D may be TRBD2 (6 bases). With 2 bases removed from V and 4 bases from J, the gap between germline ends came to 10 bases. Per germline, CDR1 SGHDT and CDR2 YYEEEE. The CDR3 spans 13 residues. The CDR3 protein is CASSFYRGYEQYF. The CDR3 region has the DNA TGTGCCAGCAGCTTCTACCGGGGGTACGAGCAGTACTTC.